The 23 T cell receptor beta chains reported below all come from one sample, sequenced in a study of T cell responses to AZD1222 COVID-19 vaccine (dated by TCRdb to about 2021). Library preparation used the immunoSEQ multiplex PCR assay. TCRdb stores this immuneACCESS table with in-frame sequences only. Part of the clones is absent; in the studies checked, under half of the shortfall reflects unresolved V genes, and no reason is known for the rest. In all, the sample holds over 70,000 clones, and about three quarters of those were seen once. Roughly a quarter of the sample is taken by the ten largest. The intended sense of this specimen's time point label: about 28 days (+/-7) after the second vaccine dose. In the paper's terms, the treatment or condition label means: meningococcal conjugate vaccine given as trial control. The source was peripheral blood, collected 28 days after the second dose of the MenACWY control vaccine. These TCRs come from an adult who received the MenACWY meningococcal vaccine as a control.

The chain combines TRBV11-2 with TRBJ1-4, with a weak D call TRBD1 (6 bases). CDR3 length equals 15 residues. Germline CDR1 reads SGHAT; CDR2 reads FQNNGV. The germline V and J ends were trimmed by 5 bases and 7 bases, with 17 bases remaining between them. CDR3 in amino acids: CASSPATGAFEKLFF. The CDR3 DNA follows: TGTGCCAGCAGCCCCGCGACGGGGGCTTTTGAAAAACTGTTTTTT.

This rearrangement joins TRBV5-1 to TRBJ2-1, with TRBD2 matching 8 bases. The CDR3 has 17 residues. Trimming removed 4 bases from V and 3 bases from J; junction bases left unmatched: 12. Germline V gene sequence: CDR1 SGHRS, CDR2 YFSETQ. The CDR3 loop reads CASSPRVAGIIYNEQFF. Written as DNA, the CDR3 is TGCGCCAGCAGCCCCCGGGTAGCGGGAATAATCTACAATGAGCAGTTCTTC.

The J gene is TRBJ1-1, the V gene TRBV16; 9 nucleotides match TRBD1. The trim removed 3 bases at V and 6 bases at J, leaving 8 bases unmatched. There are 15 residues in the CDR3. Germline-derived CDR1 and CDR2 are KGHSY and FQNENV. The CDR3 region is CASSQHGQGIPEAFF. The CDR3 DNA reads as TGTGCCAGCAGCCAGCATGGACAGGGGATTCCTGAAGCTTTCTTT.

Only a few counts were recorded for this clone. In nucleotides, the CDR3 is TGTGCCAGTAGTACTTATTCTGGCTACACCTTC. Translation gives CASSTYSGYTF. The chain employs TRBV19 and TRBJ1-2; no clear D. The CDR3 loop spans 11 amino acids. The germline V and J ends were trimmed by 4 bases and 7 bases, with 7 bases remaining between them. From germline, CDR1 is LNHDA and CDR2 SQIVND (reference sequence). Full variable domain (outside the CDR3, taken from reference TRBV19 and TRBJ1-2): DGGITQSPKYLFRKEGQNVTLSCEQNLNHDAMYWYRQDPGQGLRLIYYSQIVNDFQKGDIAEGYSVSREKKESFPLTVTSAQKNPTAFYLCASSTYSGYTFGSGTRLTVV.

This clone has a count of ten or more. The V gene is TRBV19, the J gene TRBJ1-2; D gene unclear. The CDR3 contains 13 residues. In germline, CDR1 is LNHDA, CDR2 SQIVND (reference sequence). V dropped 6 bases and J dropped 0 bases, with 8 bases sitting between them. The CDR3 DNA follows: TGTGCCAGTAGCCCGTCCGCTAACTATGGCTACACCTTC. Its protein is CASSPSANYGYTF.

The rearrangement uses TRBV29-1 and TRBJ1-2; D may be TRBD1 (5 bases). Germline values: CDR1 SQVTM, CDR2 ANQGSEA. V was pared by 7 bases and J by 10 bases, with 16 bases between. This CDR3 spans 11 amino acids. Written as DNA, the CDR3 is TGCAGCGCGTCCACGACGGGGGACTACACCTTC. As protein: CSASTTGDYTF.

The V call is TRBV12-5, the J call TRBJ1-4; D not resolved. Per the germline V gene, CDR1 is LGHNT and CDR2 is FRNRAP. CDR3 length: 12 amino acids. V lost 1 base to trimming and J lost 10 bases, with 7 bases between them. The CDR3 nucleotides read TGTGCTAGTGGTTTGGAACGGGGAAAACTGTTTTTT. Its translation: CASGLERGKLFF.

The CDR3 DNA sequence: TGTGCCAGCAGATTAGCCGGGACGGGACGCCAAGCACCCCTCCACTTT. Translated: CASRLAGTGRQAPLHF. The rearrangement joins TRBV28 to TRBJ1-6, with D possibly TRBD1 on 5 matching bases. CDR3 length: 16 residues. The germline V and J ends were trimmed by 6 bases and 11 bases, with 23 bases remaining between them. Germline CDR1 is MDHEN and CDR2 is SYDVKM.

This chain uses TRBV5-4 with TRBJ1-1; perhaps TRBD1 as D (5 bases). With 4 bases removed from V and 1 base from J, the gap between germline ends came to 8 bases. This CDR3 is built from 13 residues. Per germline, CDR1 SGHNT and CDR2 YYREEE (reference sequence). CDR3 nucleotides: TGTGCCAGCAGCCGGGACTCGAACACTGAAGCTTTCTTT. Amino acids: CASSRDSNTEAFF.

This clone occurred a few times. The chain carries TRBV28 and TRBJ2-7; TRBD1 aligns across 9 bases. Germline trimming cut 4 bases from V and 4 bases from J; bases unmatched to any gene: 8. Germline values: CDR1 MDHEN, CDR2 SYDVKM. The CDR3 runs 15 residues. In DNA form, the CDR3 reads TGTGCCAGCAGTTCCCCCGGACAGGGGTCTTACGAGCAGTACTTC. The encoded protein is CASSSPGQGSYEQYF.

The V call is TRBV15, the J call TRBJ2-2; TRBD1 aligns across 8 bases. The CDR3 is 16 amino acids. The V gene end was trimmed by 0 bases and the J gene end by 7 bases; junction bases not matched to a gene: 7. Germline V gene sequence: CDR1 LNHNV, CDR2 YYDKDF (reference sequence). The CDR3 loop is CATSRDPSGGFGELFF. Written as DNA, the CDR3 is TGTGCCACCAGCAGAGATCCGTCAGGGGGCTTCGGGGAGCTGTTTTTT.

The chain combines TRBV19 with TRBJ1-6; possible D gene TRBD1, 6 bases. Trimming stripped 4 bases from V and 5 bases from J, with 18 bases between. Germline V gene sequence: CDR1 LNHDA, CDR2 SQIVND (reference sequence). This CDR3 has 17 residues. The CDR3 sequence is CASSTLQGFPNNSPLHF. The CDR3 DNA reads as TGTGCCAGTAGTACTTTACAGGGATTCCCAAATAATTCACCCCTCCACTTT.

A few counts support this clone. V is TRBV7-8 and J is TRBJ2-1, with D tentatively TRBD1 (5 bases). V lost 6 bases and J 0 bases, leaving 15 bases between the germline ends. The CDR3 has 16 amino acids. The V gene's germline CDR1 is SGHVS and CDR2 FQNEAQ. This chain's CDR3 is CASRSEWGFSYNEQFF. DNA for the CDR3: TGTGCCAGCAGATCAGAATGGGGCTTCTCCTACAATGAGCAGTTCTTC.

The chain carries TRBV6-5 and TRBJ1-1; 7 nucleotides match TRBD1. The ends lost 7 bases at V and 2 bases at J; junction bases unmatched: 4. The CDR3 sequence is 13 residues long. CDR1 and CDR2 (germline): MNHEY, SVGAGI. CDR3 bases: TGTGCCAGCAAAACAGGGGCCAACACTGAAGCTTTCTTT. Its protein is CASKTGANTEAFF.

This clone turned up a few times. The chain recombines TRBV2 with TRBJ2-7, with 7 bases that match TRBD2. V shed 4 bases, J shed 2 bases, and the junction held 8 bases outside the gene matches. There are 15 residues in the CDR3. Germline-derived CDR1 and CDR2 are SNHLY and FYNNEI. CDR3 DNA: TGTGCCAGCAGTGGGGAGGGACTCCACACCTACGAGCAGTACTTC. Residues: CASSGEGLHTYEQYF.

V usage is TRBV11-2 and J usage is TRBJ2-1; the D gene is possibly TRBD2 (6 bases). V gave up 6 bases and J gave up 6 bases, with 18 bases separating them. Germline lookup yields CDR1 SGHAT and CDR2 FQNNGV. CDR3 length: 15 amino acids. The CDR3 loop reads CASRRDSFPPNEQFF. The CDR3 coding sequence is TGTGCCAGCAGACGGGACTCCTTCCCTCCCAATGAGCAGTTCTTC.

This clone showed up just once. This chain joins TRBV2 and TRBJ2-1; the D gene is possibly TRBD1 (6 bases). Trimming pared 1 base from V and 7 bases from J, leaving 14 bases between. The CDR3 is 15 residues long. Germline-derived CDR1 and CDR2 are SNHLY and FYNNEI. CDR3 in amino acids: CASSEGWGLKNEQFF. The CDR3 nucleotides read TGTGCCAGCAGTGAAGGCTGGGGGCTCAAAAATGAGCAGTTCTTC.

This clone appeared a few times. This chain joins TRBV7-8 and TRBJ2-7, with D hard to call. The CDR3 length is 14 residues. The V and J ends lost 1 base and 2 bases respectively, with 9 bases between them. Germline CDR1 is SGHVS and CDR2 is FQNEAQ. CDR3 protein: CASSLVALAYEQYF. The CDR3 region has the DNA TGTGCCAGCAGCTTAGTGGCCTTGGCCTACGAGCAGTACTTC.

The V and J genes are TRBV2 and TRBJ2-1; D might be TRBD1 or TRBD2, each matching 5 bases. The CDR3 extends over 15 amino acids. V was cut by 7 bases and J by 2 bases, with 15 bases left in between. The germline V gene encodes CDR1 SNHLY and CDR2 FYNNEI. The CDR3 nucleotides read TGTGCCAGCACCCCCGGGGAAGGGGCCTACAATGAGCAGTTCTTC. Protein sequence: CASTPGEGAYNEQFF.

This clone was seen a handful of times. The sample contains more than one DNA sequence encoding this CDR3. The V call is TRBV19, the J call TRBJ2-1, with D possibly matching TRBD2 (5 bases). The CDR3 length is 14 residues. Germline V gene data show CDR1 as LNHDA and CDR2 as SQIVND (reference sequence). V was clipped by 1 base and J by 7 bases, with 11 bases between them. CDR3 coding DNA: TGTGCCAGTAGTATAGGTCTAGCCGGGAATGAGCAGTTCTTC. This sequence encodes CASSIGLAGNEQFF.

This rearrangement joins TRBV4-1 to TRBJ1-1; 9 bases line up with TRBD1. This CDR3 contains 15 residues. Germline V gene data show CDR1 as MGHRA and CDR2 as YSYEKL. The trim removed 0 bases at V and 12 bases at J, leaving 11 bases unmatched. The CDR3 protein is CASSQEIYRGRVTFF. The CDR3 DNA sequence: TGCGCCAGCAGCCAAGAGATATACAGGGGGCGAGTGACTTTCTTT.

The V call is TRBV2, the J call TRBJ2-7; 9 nucleotides align to TRBD1. Germline CDR1 SNHLY, CDR2 FYNNEI. The CDR3 consists of 14 residues. The V and J ends lost 6 bases and 5 bases, in that order; junction bases with no gene match: 8. The CDR3 DNA is TGTGCCAGCAGACCCCGGGACAGGGTCGACGAGCAGTACTTC. Amino acid sequence: CASRPRDRVDEQYF.

This chain connects TRBV28 to TRBJ1-3, with D hard to call. Germline assignment: CDR1 MDHEN and CDR2 SYDVKM. The CDR3 consists of 14 residues. Deletions cut 1 base from V and 4 bases from J, with 8 bases between. CDR3 loop: CASSLSAGGNTIYF. The DNA of the CDR3 is TGTGCCAGCAGTTTATCGGCAGGCGGAAACACCATATATTTT.